This TCR beta chain derives from a study of blood T cell repertoires in COVID-19. The sample holds a few counts of this clone. From germline, CDR1 is SNHLY and CDR2 FYNNEI. Trimming took 5 bases from V and 4 from J, leaving 17 bases between them. The CDR3 loop spans 15 amino acids. In the original analysis: Reference gene primer amplification in the assay estimated nucleated cell counts. Using immunoSEQ multiplex PCR, the repertoire was profiled, and TCRdb retains in-frame clones only, with some absent. For V, J and clone size, that table is used; D and trimming come from the DNA. The sample yields approximately 220,000 clones, 80% to 90% seen once.

The sequence came from a woman between 55 and 75 years old who had recovered from COVID-19. The chain has TRBV2 and TRBJ1-2; tentatively, D is TRBD1 (5 bases). What was sequenced was peripheral blood. This chain's CDR3 is CASSTIQGGGYGYTF. The DNA of the CDR3 is TGTGCCAGCAGTACTATCCAGGGCGGTGGCTATGGCTACACCTTC. Full variable domain (missing parts from reference TRBV2 and TRBJ1-2): EPEVTQTPSHQVTQMGQEVILRCVPISNHLYFYWYRQILGQKVEFLVSFYNNEISEKSEIFDDQFSVERPDGSNFTLKIRSTKLEDSAMYFCASSTIQGGGYGYTFGSGTRLTVV.